A selection of T cell receptor beta chains follows, all from one sample in a study of CD8+CD57+ T cells in acquired aplastic anemia. In TCRdb, the reads were re-called with MiXCR into one record per CDR3 protein. The sample records about 160,000 distinct CDR3 sequences, 70% to 75% being singletons. The material sequenced was sorted CD4+, CD8+, or CD8+CD57+ T cells (not recorded which) from PBMCs. These receptors were collected from a human donor with aplastic anemia. CDR3s include the opening cysteine and the closing phenylalanine or tryptophan. D genes are given only for firm matches. Size is omitted from some rows. Given values are once, few, many or a class for expanded clones.

V,size,D,J,DNA,CDR3
TRBV15,NA,NA,TRBJ1-1,TGTGCCACCAGCGGGCATCTCAGGGTGGGCGCTGAAGCTTTCTTT,CATSGHLRVGAEAFF
TRBV20-1,NA,NA,TRBJ1-5,TGCAGTGTCACCCCGCGGCTCGGTGGAAATCAGCCCCAGCATTTT,CSVTPRLGGNQPQHF
TRBV2,NA,NA,TRBJ1-2,TGTGCCAGCAGTGAGTACTTGGGGACTAACTATGGCTACACCTTC,CASSEYLGTNYGYTF
TRBV5-6,NA,TRBD2,TRBJ2-7,TGTGCCAGCAGCCCTGCAGGACTAGCCTACGAGCAGTACTTC,CASSPAGLAYEQYF
TRBV5-1,NA,TRBD1,TRBJ1-2,TGCGCCAGCAGCGAAGACAGGGGTCTTACGGGCTACACCTTC,CASSEDRGLTGYTF
TRBV2,NA,TRBD1,TRBJ2-1,TGTGCCAGCTGGGACAGATACAATGAGCAGTTCTTC,CASWDRYNEQFF
TRBV2,NA,TRBD2,TRBJ2-5,TGTGCCAGCAGGTCGAGAGGACTAGAGGTTCAGGAGACCCAGTACTTC,CASRSRGLEVQETQYF
TRBV20-1,NA,NA,TRBJ2-5,TGCAGTGCTAGAGGACAGGAAGAAGAGACCCAGTACTTC,CSARGQEEETQYF
TRBV6-2/TRBV6-3,many,NA,TRBJ1-6,TGTGCCAGCAGTTACATTGGCGGGAGCTCCTATAATTCACCCCTCCACTTT,CASSYIGGSSYNSPLHF
TRBV20-1,NA,NA,TRBJ2-1,TGCAGTGCTAGAGATCGGGGTAGCTACAATGAGCAGTTCTTC,CSARDRGSYNEQFF
TRBV15,few,NA,TRBJ2-1,TGTGCCACCAGCCGCGGGGAATCCAGCGATGAGCAGTTCTTC,CATSRGESSDEQFF
TRBV5-6,NA,NA,TRBJ2-4,TGTGCCAGCGGAACACAAGCTGGAGTGGACATTCAGTACTTC,CASGTQAGVDIQYF
TRBV19,many,NA,TRBJ1-5,TGTGCCAGTAGTCCTTGGACAGATTATAGCAATCAGCCCCAGCATTTT,CASSPWTDYSNQPQHF
TRBV7-9,few,NA,TRBJ1-2,TGTGCCAGCAGCTTGTCGGAGACTGGCTACACCTTC,CASSLSETGYTF
TRBV19,many,TRBD1,TRBJ2-1,TGTGCCAGTAGTATCTATCCTAGGGACAGAGTCTCCTACAATGAGCAGTTCTTC,CASSIYPRDRVSYNEQFF
TRBV2,NA,TRBD1,TRBJ2-7,TGTGCCATCAGTGAGTCTTCTGGACAGGGTCTCGAGCAGTACTTC,CAISESSGQGLEQYF
TRBV24-1,NA,NA,TRBJ2-7,TGTGCCACCAGTGATCGGCGGGCCGGGGCTTACGAGCAGTACTTC,CATSDRRAGAYEQYF
TRBV7-9,NA,TRBD1,TRBJ1-2,TGTGCCAGCAGCTTAGGAGGACAGGCGGACACCTTC,CASSLGGQADTF
TRBV20-1,NA,TRBD2,TRBJ2-5,TGCAGTGCTAGGAGGACGGGAGGGGAGACCCAGTACTTC,CSARRTGGETQYF
TRBV10-3,NA,TRBD2,TRBJ2-7,TGTGCCACTCATGGGACTAGCGGGGATAAAACCTACGAGCAGTACTTC,CATHGTSGDKTYEQYF
TRBV10-3,NA,NA,TRBJ1-6,TGTGCCATCAGTGAAGCGCATTCACCCCTCCACTTT,CAISEAHSPLHF
TRBV6-5,NA,NA,TRBJ2-2,TGTGCCACTGACCACACCGGGGAGCTGTTTTTT,CATDHTGELFF
TRBV20-1,few,NA,TRBJ2-1,TGCAGTGACTCGGACAACAATGAGCAGTTCTTC,CSDSDNNEQFF
TRBV9,NA,NA,TRBJ1-6,TGTGCCAGCAGCGCATCTGGGGAACCTAATTCACCCCTCCACTTT,CASSASGEPNSPLHF
TRBV15,NA,NA,TRBJ1-2,TGTGCCACCAGCAGACAGAGGAGGGACCCTAACTATGGCTACACCTTC,CATSRQRRDPNYGYTF
TRBV10-3,once,TRBD1,TRBJ1-4,TGTGCCATCAGTGAGTGGACAGGGGAGGAGGAAAAACTGTTTTTT,CAISEWTGEEEKLFF
TRBV24-1,NA,TRBD2,TRBJ2-1,TGTGCCACCAGTGATTTGCAAATTAGCGGGGACCGAATAGCATACAATGGGCAGTTCTTC,CATSDLQISGDRIAYNGQFF
TRBV2,few,NA,TRBJ1-2,TGTGCCAGCAGGGGGACGGAGTATGGCTACACCTTC,CASRGTEYGYTF
TRBV20-1,NA,NA,TRBJ2-3,TGCAGTGCTAGATGGCGCAGGACTAGCACAGATACGCAGTATTTT,CSARWRRTSTDTQYF
TRBV20-1,few,NA,TRBJ2-7,TGCAGTGCTAGAGAGGCTGCCTACGAGCAGTACTTC,CSAREAAYEQYF
TRBV20-1,NA,TRBD1,TRBJ1-6,TGCAGTGCGGGAGCAGGGGGCATTGATTCACCCCTCCACTTT,CSAGAGGIDSPLHF
TRBV4-3,NA,NA,TRBJ2-7,TGCGCCAGCAGCCAAGAGAAGCGGGCCAACGCCTACGAGCAGTACTTC,CASSQEKRANAYEQYF
TRBV11-1,NA,TRBD2,TRBJ2-7,TGTGCCAGCAGCTTACTAACCGGGACTAGCGGCTACGAGCAGTACTTC,CASSLLTGTSGYEQYF
TRBV7-9,NA,NA,TRBJ2-5,TGTGCCAGCAGCTTTGCAGGGGATGACGGGACCCAGTACTTC,CASSFAGDDGTQYF
TRBV6-5,NA,TRBD1,TRBJ2-3,TGTGCCAGCAGTGTCGGACAGGCCCCAGATACGCAGTATTTT,CASSVGQAPDTQYF
TRBV2,once,NA,TRBJ2-7,TGTGCCAGCAGTGACGGGACCTTAACCCACGAGCAGTACTTC,CASSDGTLTHEQYF
TRBV19,NA,NA,TRBJ1-2,TGTGCCAGTAGTAGACAGGCGAATGGCTACACCTTC,CASSRQANGYTF
TRBV7-9,NA,NA,TRBJ1-1,TGTGCCAGCAGCTTAGGCGTCACTGAAGCTTTCTTT,CASSLGVTEAFF
TRBV20-1,NA,TRBD1,TRBJ2-7,TGCAGTGCTAGATTGACTCGGACAGGGTCGGACGAGCAGTACTTC,CSARLTRTGSDEQYF
TRBV7-2,NA,NA,TRBJ2-2,TGTGCCAGCAGCCCGACCGCCGGGGAGCTGTTTTTT,CASSPTAGELFF
TRBV20-1,NA,NA,TRBJ2-7,TGCAGTGCCCGAGAGGGGGGGCGGGGCGAGCAGTACTTC,CSAREGGRGEQYF
TRBV2,NA,NA,TRBJ2-3,TGTGCCAGCCTTTTAGCCGGAGATACGCAGTATTTT,CASLLAGDTQYF
TRBV2,NA,NA,TRBJ2-2,TGTGCCAGCAGAGTGGAAACCTTCGGGGAGCTGTTTTTT,CASRVETFGELFF
TRBV7-8,once,NA,TRBJ1-1,TGTGCCAGCAGCTCCCGGATGGGCATGGGCACTGAAGCTTTCTTT,CASSSRMGMGTEAFF
TRBV10-3,NA,NA,TRBJ1-5,TGTGCCATATCCGCGGGGCAGATGAGCAATCAGCCCCAGCATTTT,CAISAGQMSNQPQHF
TRBV7-6,NA,NA,TRBJ1-1,TGTGCCAGCAGCTTAAGTCAGGGGACTGAAGCTTTCTTT,CASSLSQGTEAFF
TRBV14,NA,TRBD2,TRBJ2-5,TGTGCCAGCAGCGCACGACTAGCGGGGTCCGGAGAGACCCAGTACTTC,CASSARLAGSGETQYF
TRBV29-1,NA,NA,TRBJ2-7,TGCAGCGTCGTTAAGCGGCCCGGGGCCTACGAGCAGTACTTC,CSVVKRPGAYEQYF
TRBV7-3,NA,NA,TRBJ2-3,TGTGCCAGCAGCTCCTTAGCGGAGTCGAGCACAGATACGCAGTATTTT,CASSSLAESSTDTQYF
TRBV11-2,NA,NA,TRBJ2-7,TGTGCCAGCAGCCCCAGGGCGGCCCCCTACGAGCAGTACTTC,CASSPRAAPYEQYF
TRBV6-4,many,TRBD1,TRBJ2-3,TGTGCCAGCAGTCCGGACAGGGACACAGATACGCAGTATTTT,CASSPDRDTDTQYF
TRBV6-1,NA,NA,TRBJ2-3,TGTGCCAGCAAGGGGGGAGGGCTGGGCACAGATACGCAGTATTTT,CASKGGGLGTDTQYF
TRBV10-2,NA,NA,TRBJ2-2,TGCGCCAGCAGGACCGGGACCTTGAACACCGGGGAGCTGTTTTTT,CASRTGTLNTGELFF
TRBV20-1,once,TRBD1,TRBJ1-1,TGCAGTGCTCTGGGTTTGGACAGGGGAGAACTGAAGCTTTTCTTT,CSALGLDRGELKLFF